These T cell receptor beta chains were read from a single sample in a study of early T cells in non-severe SARS-CoV-2 infection. TCRdb re-derived calls from the 5' RACE reads in MiXCR, one entry per CDR3 protein. The sample lists 46,000 or so distinct CDR3 sequences, 3% to 4% occurring once. Source material: whole blood. The receptor source for this set is an adult who was a healthcare worker with PCR-confirmed SARS-CoV-2 infection or an uninfected control (not recorded which). CDR3s include the opening cysteine and the closing phenylalanine or tryptophan.

v_call | cdr3_aa
TRBV28 | CASRVGPSTDTQYF
TRBV6-4 | CASSETGTTGANVLTF
TRBV6-6 | CASSYSARDTEAFF
TRBV11-3 | CASSRTANTGELFF
TRBV12-3/TRBV12-4 | CASSRKGQGASNEQFF
TRBV6-5 | CASRRAVGNTIYF
TRBV7-3 | CASSETSGGSYNEQFF
TRBV3-1 | CASSQDSETQYF
TRBV5-1 | CASSLALGSLNTEAFF
TRBV10-3 | CAISDAGSRDEQYF
TRBV12-3/TRBV12-4 | CASSSRNTEAFF
TRBV20-1 | CSHRRDGNEQFF
TRBV4-1 | CASSQGYTKFF
TRBV27 | CASGDPGNTIYF
TRBV12-2 | CASRPRGGETQYF
TRBV11-2 | CASSQGQGGLLSYNEQFF
TRBV7-9 | CASSDPPSGNSYEQYF
TRBV6-2/TRBV6-3 | CASRRTGEGGYTF
TRBV9 | CASSAIMGDEQFF
TRBV5-1 | CASSLWGREEDPQHF
TRBV7-2 | CASSQATRATGELFF
TRBV7-6 | CASSSGALYEQYF
TRBV20-1 | CSARDMELGPQETQYF
TRBV12-2 | CASRLTGGTSGNTIYF
TRBV7-3 | CASSLSRNTGELFF
TRBV10-3 | CAISSTSGRTYEQYF
TRBV11-3 | CASSLRAGGIYNEQFF
TRBV27 | CASSFQGVRGYTF
TRBV12-3/TRBV12-4 | CASSLGGADGYTF
TRBV29-1 | CSVVQGLQETQYF
TRBV18 | CASSSDLTGEQYF
TRBV3-1 | CASSQALTGSYGYTF
TRBV18 | CASSPDGNNEKLFF
TRBV21-1 | CASRQSRDVRMNTEAFF
TRBV11-2 | CASSLEIGSTDTQYF
TRBV13 | CASSPYRDSNSPLHF
TRBV11-3 | CASSPQGARSTGELFF
TRBV19 | CATLGREKGYTF
TRBV3-1 | CASSSRGSHNEQFF
TRBV24-1 | CATSAGEPDTQYF
TRBV6-6 | CASSPRGAATDTQYF